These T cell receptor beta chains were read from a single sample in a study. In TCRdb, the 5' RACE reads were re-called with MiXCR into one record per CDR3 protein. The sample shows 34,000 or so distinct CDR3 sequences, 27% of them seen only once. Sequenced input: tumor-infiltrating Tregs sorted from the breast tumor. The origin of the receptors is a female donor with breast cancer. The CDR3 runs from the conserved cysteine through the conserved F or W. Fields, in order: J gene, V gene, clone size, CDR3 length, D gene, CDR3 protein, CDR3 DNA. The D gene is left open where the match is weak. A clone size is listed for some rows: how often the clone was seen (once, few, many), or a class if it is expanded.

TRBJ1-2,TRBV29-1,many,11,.,CSVSSGSGYTF,TGCAGCGTTTCATCCGGGTCCGGCTACACCTTC
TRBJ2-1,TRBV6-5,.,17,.,CASRPEYRLGSYNEQFF,TGTGCCAGCAGACCGGAATACCGACTCGGCTCCTACAATGAGCAGTTCTTC
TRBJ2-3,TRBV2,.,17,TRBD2,CASRARGTSRITDTQYF,TGTGCCAGCAGAGCAAGAGGGACTAGCAGGATCACAGATACGCAGTATTTT
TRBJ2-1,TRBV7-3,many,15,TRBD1,CASSLFSGGYNEQFF,TGTGCCAGCAGCTTATTTTCAGGGGGCTACAATGAGCAGTTCTTC
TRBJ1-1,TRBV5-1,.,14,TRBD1,CASSLSAGGTEAFF,TGCGCCAGCAGCTTGTCGGCAGGGGGTACTGAAGCTTTCTTT
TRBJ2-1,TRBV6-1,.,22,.,CASSESASSLAVWQRDFNEQFF,TGTGCCAGCAGTGAAAGCGCCAGCAGCTTGGCAGTGTGGCAAAGAGACTTTAATGAGCAGTTCTTC
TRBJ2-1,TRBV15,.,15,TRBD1,CATSTDRGALNEQFF,TGTGCCACCAGCACAGACAGGGGTGCTCTCAATGAGCAGTTCTTC
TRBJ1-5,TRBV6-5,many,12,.,CASRQGNQPQHF,TGTGCCAGCAGACAGGGTAATCAGCCCCAGCATTTT
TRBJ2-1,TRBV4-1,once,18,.,CASSPTPLERTNYNEQFF,TGCGCCAGCAGCCCAACTCCCTTGGAGCGGACTAATTACAATGAGCAGTTCTTC
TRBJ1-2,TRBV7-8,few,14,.,CASSLRTDNYGYTF,TGTGCCAGCAGCCTCCGGACCGACAACTATGGCTACACCTTC
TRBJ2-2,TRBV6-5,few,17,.,CASSFFQGSSATGELFF,TGTGCCAGCAGTTTCTTCCAGGGCTCCTCGGCAACCGGGGAGCTGTTTTTT
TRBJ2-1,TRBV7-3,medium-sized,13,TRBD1,CASSSDRENEQFF,TGTGCCAGCAGCTCGGACAGGGAAAATGAGCAGTTCTTC
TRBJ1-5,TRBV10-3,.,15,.,CAISDVYIGNQPQHF,TGTGCCATCAGTGATGTGTACATAGGCAATCAGCCCCAGCATTTT
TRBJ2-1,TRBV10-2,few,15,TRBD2,CASSQTSAAYNEQFF,TGCGCCAGCAGTCAGACTAGCGCGGCCTACAATGAGCAGTTCTTC
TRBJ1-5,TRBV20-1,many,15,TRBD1,CSARMGGQGVQPQHF,TGCAGTGCTAGGATGGGGGGACAGGGAGTTCAGCCCCAGCATTTT
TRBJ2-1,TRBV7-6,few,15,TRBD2,CASSSSGGTYNEQFF,TGTGCCAGCAGTTCTAGCGGGGGAACCTACAATGAGCAGTTCTTC
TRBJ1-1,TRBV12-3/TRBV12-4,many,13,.,CASKAARGTEAFF,TGTGCCAGCAAGGCTGCCAGGGGTACTGAAGCTTTCTTT
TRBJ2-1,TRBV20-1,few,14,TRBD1,CSATRGQGAHEQFF,TGCAGTGCTACAAGGGGACAGGGGGCGCATGAGCAGTTCTTC
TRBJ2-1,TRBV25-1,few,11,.,CASGVYNKQFF,TGTGCCAGCGGGGTTTACAATAAGCAGTTCTTC
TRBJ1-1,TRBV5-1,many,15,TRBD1,CASSPGTGGNTEAFF,TGCGCCAGCAGCCCCGGGACAGGGGGCAACACTGAAGCTTTCTTT
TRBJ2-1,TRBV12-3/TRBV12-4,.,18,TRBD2,CASSTSGTSESSYNEQFF,TGTGCCAGCAGTACCTCCGGGACTAGCGAGAGCTCCTACAATGAGCAGTTCTTC
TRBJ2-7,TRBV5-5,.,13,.,CASRVVGAGEQYF,TGTGCCAGCAGGGTAGTGGGGGCAGGCGAGCAGTACTTC
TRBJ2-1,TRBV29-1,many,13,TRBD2,CSVGGRAFDEQFF,TGCAGCGTTGGGGGGAGGGCCTTTGATGAGCAGTTCTTC
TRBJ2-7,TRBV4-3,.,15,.,CASSQGGLVSNEQYF,TGCGCCAGCAGCCAAGGCGGCCTAGTTAGTAACGAGCAGTACTTC
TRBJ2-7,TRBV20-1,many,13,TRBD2,CSASGGSSYEQYF,TGCAGTGCTTCGGGAGGAAGCTCCTACGAGCAGTACTTC
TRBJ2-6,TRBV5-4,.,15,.,CASSFGGAGANVLTF,TGTGCCAGCAGCTTCGGAGGGGCTGGGGCCAACGTCCTGACTTTC
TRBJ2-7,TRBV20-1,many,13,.,CSASPPGTYEQYF,TGCAGTGCTAGTCCTCCAGGGACCTACGAGCAGTACTTC
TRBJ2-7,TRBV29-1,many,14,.,CSVEVREGGWEQYF,TGCAGCGTTGAAGTGCGGGAAGGAGGATGGGAGCAGTACTTC
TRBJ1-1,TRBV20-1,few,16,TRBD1,CSARGAYKGANTEAFF,TGCAGTGCCCGGGGGGCCTACAAGGGGGCGAACACTGAAGCTTTCTTT
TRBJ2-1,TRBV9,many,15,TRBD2,CASSVDSGSISEQFF,TGTGCCAGCAGCGTAGACAGCGGGAGTATTAGTGAGCAGTTCTTC
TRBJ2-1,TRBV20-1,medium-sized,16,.,CSARRPGGGSPNEQFF,TGCAGTGCTAGGCGCCCGGGGGGCGGGAGCCCCAATGAGCAGTTCTTC
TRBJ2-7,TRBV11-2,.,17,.,CASSLASVRHQVYEQYF,TGTGCCAGCAGCTTAGCATCCGTCAGGCACCAGGTCTACGAGCAGTACTTC
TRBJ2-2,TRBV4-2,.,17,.,CASSQGHGLLNTGELFF,TGTGCCAGCAGCCAAGGTCACGGCCTTTTAAACACGGGGGAGCTGTTTTTT
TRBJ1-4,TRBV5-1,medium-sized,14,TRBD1,CASSSTDRTEKLFF,TGCGCCAGCAGCTCGACGGACAGGACCGAAAAACTGTTTTTT
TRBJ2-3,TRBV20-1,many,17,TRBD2,CSALEALAGAYTDTQYF,TGCAGTGCGCTAGAGGCACTAGCGGGAGCTTACACAGATACGCAGTATTTT
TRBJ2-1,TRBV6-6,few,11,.,CTSSYSGTPFF,TGTACCAGCAGTTACTCCGGGACCCCGTTCTTC
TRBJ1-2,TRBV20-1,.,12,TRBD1,CSAQRTGYGYTF,TGCAGTGCCCAAAGGACAGGCTATGGCTACACCTTC
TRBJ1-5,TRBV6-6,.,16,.,CASSVVRADSNQPQHF,TGTGCCAGCAGTGTAGTAAGGGCTGATAGCAATCAGCCCCAGCATTTT
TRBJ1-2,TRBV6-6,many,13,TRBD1,CASSYEGAYGYTF,TGTGCCAGCAGTTACGAGGGGGCCTATGGCTACACCTTC
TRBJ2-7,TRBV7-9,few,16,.,CASSEYPGLVEHEQYF,TGTGCCAGCAGCGAATATCCGGGACTCGTGGAGCACGAGCAGTACTTC
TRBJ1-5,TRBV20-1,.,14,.,CSARGGAGNQPQHF,TGCAGTGCTAGAGGGGGCGCTGGCAATCAGCCCCAGCATTTT
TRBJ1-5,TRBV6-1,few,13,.,CASSEYPRQPQHF,TGTGCCAGCAGTGAGTATCCTCGGCAGCCCCAGCATTTT
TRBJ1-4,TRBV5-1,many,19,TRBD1,CASSLTGSAVTPNNEKLFF,TGCGCCAGCAGCCTGACAGGGTCGGCCGTCACACCGAATAATGAAAAACTGTTTTTT
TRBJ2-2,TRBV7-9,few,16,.,CASSPDRLDSTGELFF,TGTGCCAGCAGCCCCGACCGACTAGACTCCACCGGGGAGCTGTTTTTT
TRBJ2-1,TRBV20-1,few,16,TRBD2,CSARDPNRREEGRQFF,TGCAGTGCTAGAGATCCAAACCGGCGGGAGGAAGGAAGGCAGTTCTTC
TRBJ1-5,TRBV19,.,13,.,CASSRDSNQPQHF,TGTGCCAGTAGTAGGGACAGCAATCAGCCCCAGCATTTT
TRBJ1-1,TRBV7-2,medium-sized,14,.,CASSLHGYLAEAFF,TGTGCCAGCAGCCTACACGGCTACCTGGCTGAAGCTTTCTTT
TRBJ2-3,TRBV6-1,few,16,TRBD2,CASSERTSGSTDTQYF,TGTGCCAGCAGTGAAAGGACTAGCGGAAGCACAGATACGCAGTATTTT
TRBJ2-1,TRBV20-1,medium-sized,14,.,CSATPLGSYNEQFF,TGCAGTGCTACTCCGCTTGGCTCCTACAATGAGCAGTTCTTC
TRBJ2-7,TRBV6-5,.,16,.,CASSSPRGPRQYEQYF,TGTGCCAGCAGTTCCCCTCGGGGCCCCCGTCAATACGAGCAGTACTTC
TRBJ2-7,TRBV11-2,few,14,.,CASSPRGSFYEQYF,TGTGCCAGCAGCCCCCGGGGTAGCTTCTACGAGCAGTACTTC
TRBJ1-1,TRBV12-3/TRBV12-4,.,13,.,CASRRTENTEAFF,TGTGCCAGCAGAAGAACAGAGAACACTGAAGCTTTCTTT
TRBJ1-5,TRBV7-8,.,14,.,CASSLGRSNQPQHF,TGTGCCAGCAGCTTGGGACGGAGCAATCAGCCCCAGCATTTT
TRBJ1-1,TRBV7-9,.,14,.,CASSHSGLGEQYFF,TGTGCCAGCAGCCATAGCGGGTTGGGCGAGCAGTACTTCTTT
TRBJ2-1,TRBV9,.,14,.,CASSVGGNYNEQFF,TGTGCCAGCAGCGTAGGGGGGAACTACAATGAGCAGTTCTTC